What follows is one TCR beta chain and its context. Its antigen target is currently unknown. No much larger clonotype is one base removed from it; base qualities were not supplied. This record comes from a study of cytomegalovirus exposure and HLA in healthy donors (dated by TCRdb to the late 2010s). Some background on the complete study: An earlier analysis of approximately 640 of the donors reported 250 to 300 Gb of sequence data and 117 million unique TCR beta sequences from about 179 million T cells. Roughly 290 gigabases of sequencing data and approximately 91 million unique TCR sequences made up an early release that covered roughly 670 HLA-typed donors. The genetic ancestry cluster associated with self-reported Caucasian donors included around four fifths of the approximately 410 genotyped donors. The study aimed to test whether signatures of past pathogen exposure could be identified by cataloging public T cell receptors. The study profiled the T cell repertoires of more than 500 subjects by immunosequencing and related them to cytomegalovirus serostatus. Besides the first cohort of around 670 subjects, a separate validation cohort made up of about 120 different subjects was used. To predict cytomegalovirus infection status, the study combined high-throughput TCR immunosequencing, statistical association of individual TCRs with disease status, and machine learning. In a later analysis, previously published TCR beta repertoires from 500 to 750 donors were re-analyzed and high-resolution HLA genotyping was added so that TCR occurrence patterns could be studied. The later analysis used no new phenotypic data to find candidate immune exposures, relying instead on TCR beta sequences and their occurrence across donors. An earlier analysis of approximately 640 of the donors applied high-throughput TCR beta sequencing to assess whether each TCR beta V gene segment acted as functional or pseudogenic. Alongside the repertoire data, information on donor age, sex, ethnicity and CMV serostatus was compiled. In a later genetic analysis, genome-wide SNP genotypes for about 60% of the 666 donors were used, and that subset was treated as a discovery cohort. Every repertoire in the discovery cohort had been generated on one and the same sequencing platform. HLA typing included class I and class II loci at four-digit resolution. Typing coverage varied by locus: 629-630 donors for A, B, C, DRB1 and DQB1; 500 to 550 for DQA1; about 600 for DPA1; under 490 for DPB1. Several DR-DQ haplotypes were handled as single units for association and clustering, since linkage in the cohort was strong. On average, 235,054 unique TCR beta nucleotide sequences were sequenced per donor among a few hundred genotyped donors of the cohort, with 15% to 20% of those sequences being non-productive.

The germline V end is reduced by 5 bases and the J end by 4 bases; junction bases left unmatched: 9. Sequences SQVTM (CDR1) and ANQGSEA (CDR2) are obtained from the germline V gene. The CDR3 covers 14 residues, taking in both the cysteine and the phenylalanine. The retained sequence is limited to the CDR3, 42 bases, with the frame set at the first base. The method was the immunoSEQ multiplex PCR assay. For the multiplex PCR, a mixture combining 60 forward primers for TCR Vbeta segments and 13 reverse primers for TCR Jbeta segments was used. The CDR3 region of rearranged TCR beta genes was amplified from genomic DNA with a multiplex PCR assay. The amplified TCR beta libraries were sequenced on the Illumina HiSeq System as 87-base-pair reads. Per the source publication's procedure: In a later analysis, tens of millions of unique TCR beta chains were counted across the roughly 670 repertoires, and roughly 11 million of these chains were shared by at least two donors. Raw reads were error-corrected and collapsed into unique sequences with a nearest-neighbor algorithm that merged closely related sequences to remove PCR and sequencing errors. Alignment of CDR3 sequences to IMGT reference sequences was used to assign V, D and J gene segments. Each retained sequence needed at least a six-nucleotide match to both a V gene segment and a J gene segment. A rearrangement was called productive if the CDR3 had no stop codons and remained in frame with V and J, and every other rearrangement was called non-productive. CDR3 was defined by IMGT convention, running from the second conserved V-encoded cysteine to the conserved J-encoded phenylalanine. In an earlier analysis of roughly 610 of the donors, sequences lacking an unambiguous match to a single V gene segment were excluded. In an earlier analysis of 587 of the donors, a V segment was called functional when productive rearrangements were above 56.7%, and segregating when the standard deviation between donors exceeded 5%. To diagnose cytomegalovirus status from the catalog of TCR beta chain sequences, a statistical classification framework was built. A later analysis assigned V and J genes by comparing TCR nucleotide sequences with IMGT/GENE-DB human TR gene sequences. The TCRdist pipeline was used in a later analysis to assign CDR3 sequences and most-parsimonious VDJ recombination scenarios. In a later analysis, each TCR beta chain was defined by its CDR3 amino acid sequence together with its V-gene family, and reads lacking a unique V-gene family were excluded. A later analysis removed several hundred highly shared, low-generation-probability nucleotide sequences to deal with suspected cross-contamination and a sequencing artifact. For each public chain, a later analysis derived a clonal expansion index from normalized ranks of inferred template counts within each repertoire. In a later analysis, generation probabilities were computed with a VDJ recombination model fitted to out-of-frame rearrangements, and the resulting probabilities were checked against IGoR. In a later analysis, hypergeometric tests were used to score TCR-TCR, TCR-HLA and TCR-CMV co-occurrence, with a repertoire-size bias correction applied to TCR pairs. False discovery rates were estimated in a later analysis by permuting HLA or CMV assignments 20 times. In a later analysis, co-occurring TCRs were grouped using DBSCAN, and TCRdist sequence similarity was added for clustering within HLA-allele-positive subsets. Repertoires with fewer than 30,000 or more than 120,000 public chains were left out of co-occurrence clustering, as were about 5 repertoires with anomalous nucleotide sharing. Sourced from immuneACCESS, this table was stored by TCRdb with only in-frame sequences that have V and J called. A share of the clones is absent; for the studies checked, an unresolved V gene accounts for under half, and the remainder has no known explanation. V, J and clone size are those of that table, while D and trimming were read from the DNA. This sample comprises some 60,000 clones, approximately 80% of them detected only once. The top ten constitute around 1.7% of the sample.

The investigation overall reported the following: According to a later analysis, most CMV-associated TCR beta chains appeared to be HLA-restricted, and the HLA associations seemed to be driven largely by CMV exposure. Because the 87-base-pair reads could not distinguish some IMGT-functional V segments, including TRBV6-2 and TRBV6-3, those segments were excluded. Three of the identified cytomegalovirus-associated TCR beta chains were confirmed in vitro to be specific for cytomegalovirus antigens. V-gene and J-gene trimming of TCR beta chains was associated with a missense DCLRE1C variant in a later genetic analysis, and the association was replicated in an independent cohort. Seventeen rarely observed V segments, including chromosome 9 orphons, were excluded from the earlier analysis of approximately 500 of the donors because counts were too low. In a later analysis, several top co-occurrence clusters were reported to appear linked to parvovirus B19, influenza, CMV and Epstein-Barr virus. The classifier was reported to diagnose cytomegalovirus status with high specificity and sensitivity in both the original and validation cohorts. A further reported finding was that TCR beta sequences accurately predicted the HLA-A and HLA-B alleles for most subjects in the first cohort. In an earlier analysis of 587 of the donors, most TCR beta V segments were observed in productive rearrangements about 87% or about 30% of the time, broadly matching IMGT annotations. The cohort was sequenced for TCR beta chains only, and without alpha or paired-chain data the features that could be detected were limited. According to a later analysis, TCR association rates differed among HLA loci, with DRB1 alleles showing the most associated TCRs and HLA-C alleles showing the fewest. Compared with equally common non-associated chains, HLA-associated TCR beta chains in a later analysis were more clonally expanded and had lower generation probabilities. The sequencing pipeline was judged likely to have produced a cluster of highly shared sequence variants as a technical artifact. Roughly uniform sequencing depth across donors was assumed in presence/absence analyses, although this assumption may not hold. When HLA alleles, especially DR and DQ, strongly co-occurred, TCR associations were difficult to assign to individual alleles. The study listed over 150 TCR beta chains as associated with cytomegalovirus. Correlated functional status among segregating V segments might be attributable to linkage disequilibrium, but an unknown experimental factor could not be ruled out. For the cohort, immune exposure information was limited to CMV serostatus. It was suggested by the authors that the approach could potentially be generalized to other disease states and immunological phenotypes. Specific HLA alleles were associated with about 17,000 TCR beta sequences at a false discovery rate of 0.05 in a later analysis. Because HLA typing was missing for some donors at each locus, association tests included only the typed subset. Most TCR sequences were seen in very few donors, while some public TCRs were found in many individuals. According to a later genetic analysis, donors in an Asian-associated ancestry cluster had fewer N-insertions in productive TCRs than the approximately 650-donor mean.

The cohort was made up of 650 to 700 healthy bone marrow donors. Cohort members were all nominally healthy when sampled, although unrecorded immune exposures were likely present. The donor tested CMV seronegative, placing the donor among the roughly 350 seronegative members of the cohort. A peripheral blood sample was provided by each donor, and peripheral blood mononuclear cells were used for TCR beta sequencing. The Qiagen DNeasy Blood Extraction Kit was used to extract genomic DNA from the blood cell samples. This receptor was identified in a man aged 35-49 years in good health and CMV-seronegative. Sequencing was done on a sample of PBMCs. The V and J segments used are TRBV29-1 and TRBJ1-1, and 8 bases in between align with TRBD1. Read as DNA, the sequence is TGCAGCGTTCCTCCGACAGGGGTGAGCACTGAAGCTTTCTTT. Translated, this gives CSVPPTGVSTEAFF.